A selection of T cell receptor beta chains follows, all from one sample in a study of tumor and adjacent non-tumor tissue in lung cancer. In TCRdb, the multiplex PCR reads were re-called with MiXCR into one record per CDR3 protein. Altogether over 100,000 distinct CDR3 sequences are present, 75% being singletons, with the ten largest covering 37%. Material for sequencing was lung tumor tissue. The receptors originated from a woman aged 60 to 75 with non-small cell lung cancer. The CDR3 runs from the conserved cysteine through the conserved F or W. D genes are given only for firm matches. The size of a clone is reported for some rows only, either as once, few or many, or as a class for expanded clones.

>-|TRBJ1-2|12|many|TRBV12-3/TRBV12-4
TGTGCCAGCAGTGCCACGAACTATGGCTACACCTTC
CASSATNYGYTF
>-|TRBJ1-2|14|-|TRBV7-2
TGTGCCAGCAGCTTGCGGGGGTTAAACTATGGCTACACCTTC
CASSLRGLNYGYTF
>-|TRBJ2-2|14|-|TRBV20-1
TGCAGCTCCGTGGCTAGTGGGATCACCGGGGAGCTGTTTTTT
CSSVASGITGELFF
>-|TRBJ2-1|18|-|TRBV6-6
TGTACCAGCAGTCACAAGGGGCTGGTCTGGGCGTCGTACAATGAGCAGTTCTTC
CTSSHKGLVWASYNEQFF
>-|TRBJ2-7|15|-|TRBV6-5
TGTGCCAGCAGTGAGAAACCGCACAGTACCTACGAGCAGTGCTTC
CASSEKPHSTYEQCF
>-|TRBJ1-1|14|-|TRBV11-3
TGTGCCAGCAGCGCGACCAGAAGAGATACTGAAGCTTTCTTT
CASSATRRDTEAFF
>TRBD2|TRBJ2-1|17|-|TRBV29-1
TGTAGCGCTGGACCCCTAAGTGGAGCGGGGGGGCGGAATGAGCAGTTCTTC
CSAGPLSGAGGRNEQFF
>-|TRBJ2-1|14|once|TRBV29-1
TGCAGCGTCGACGGTGCCAGCTCCTTCAATGAGCTGTTCTTC
CSVDGASSFNELFF
>-|TRBJ2-1|13|-|TRBV12-3/TRBV12-4
TGTGCCAGTAGTTTCGTTGCGCCCAATGAGCAGTTCTTC
CASSFVAPNEQFF
>-|TRBJ2-1|15|-|TRBV13
TGTACTAGCAGCTTAGGGGCGGGGACCTACAATGAGCAGTTCTTC
CTSSLGAGTYNEQFF
>-|TRBJ2-3|16|-|TRBV6-6
TGTGCCAGCAGTCTCCTCGGTCGGTGGGACACAGATACGCAGTATTTT
CASSLLGRWDTDTQYF
>-|TRBJ2-3|12|-|TRBV29-1
TGCAGCGTTCGACCGCACACAGATATGCAGTATTTT
CSVRPHTDMQYF
>TRBD1|TRBJ2-7|15|-|TRBV11-2
TGTGTCAGCAGTTTAGTGCAGCTAGGGGGCTACGATCAGTACTTC
CVSSLVQLGGYDQYF
>-|TRBJ1-2|14|-|TRBV4-1
TGCGCCAGCAGGCAAGACGACTACCAGGAGGGCTACACCTTC
CASRQDDYQEGYTF
>-|TRBJ1-2|15|-|TRBV11-2
TGTGCCAGCAGCTTGGAGACACACGGGGAAAGCGACTACACCTTC
CASSLETHGESDYTF
>TRBD2|TRBJ2-1|14|-|TRBV4-3
TGCGCCAACAGCCAAGTTCTAGCGGCCTGGCAGCAGTTCTTC
CANSQVLAAWQQFF
>-|TRBJ2-3|16|-|TRBV4-1
TGCGCCAGCAGCTCCACCCAGTCAGGGATCACAGATATGCAGTATTTT
CASSSTQSGITDMQYF
>-|TRBJ2-7|15|-|TRBV11-2
TGTGCCAGCAGCTTAAGTGGGGAAATGGCCTACGAGCAGTACTTC
CASSLSGEMAYEQYF
>TRBD1|TRBJ2-7|14|-|TRBV11-2
TGTGCCAGTAGCCGGGACAGGGCAGGGGAAGAGCAGTACTTC
CASSRDRAGEEQYF
>-|TRBJ2-5|14|-|TRBV6-5
TGTGTCAGTAGTGCCCAGGGAGAGGAAGAGACCCTGTACTTC
CVSSAQGEEETLYF
>-|TRBJ2-7|14|-|TRBV11-2
TGTGCCAGCAGTTGGGATCATGGAGGATACGAGCAGTACTTC
CASSWDHGGYEQYF
>TRBD2|TRBJ2-1|18|medium-sized|TRBV11-3
TGTGCCAGCATGCAGGGACGGGGGGGCCCAGCGGGGATCAATGAGCAGTTCTTC
CASMQGRGGPAGINEQFF
>TRBD1|TRBJ1-5|14|-|TRBV29-1
TGCAGCGTTGTAAAAGAGACAGGGAAAAAGCCCCAGCATTTT
CSVVKETGKKPQHF
>TRBD1|TRBJ2-7|15|-|TRBV5-6
TGTGCCAGCAGCTTTAGGAGAGGGGGCATATACGAGCAGTACTTC
CASSFRRGGIYEQYF
>-|TRBJ1-1|18|-|TRBV11-3
TGTGCCAGCAGCTTAATTGGGCCGCCGGGACTGATGATCATTGAAGCTTTGTTT
CASSLIGPPGLMIIEALF
>TRBD2|TRBJ2-5|18|-|TRBV6-6
TGTGCCAGCAGGCGTGGGATTAGCGGGGGGAGGTACCAAGAGACCCAGAACTTC
CASRRGISGGRYQETQNF
>-|TRBJ2-3|11|-|TRBV11-2
TGTGCCAGCAGCTTAAGATACACGCACTATTTT
CASSLRYTHYF
>-|TRBJ1-4|17|large|TRBV11-3
TGTGCCAGCAGCTTTGACAGCCGAGATGCAACTAATGAAAAACTGTTTTTT
CASSFDSRDATNEKLFF
>-|TRBJ1-2|15|-|TRBV12-3/TRBV12-4
TGTGTCAGCAGCCGCACCGCAGAGGGCAGCTGTGGCTACACCTTC
CVSSRTAEGSCGYTF
>TRBD1|TRBJ1-1|14|-|TRBV28
TGTACCAGCAGTCCCCAGGACAGGGGAGACGGAGCTTTCTTT
CTSSPQDRGDGAFF
>TRBD1|TRBJ2-1|14|-|TRBV29-1
TGCAGTGATGGGGACAGGATATCGAGAAATGAGCAGTTCTTC
CSDGDRISRNEQFF
>-|TRBJ2-1|15|-|TRBV13
TGTGTCAGCAGCCCCCCCCAGGGGTCCTACAATAAGCAGTTCTTC
CVSSPPQGSYNKQFF
>TRBD2|TRBJ2-3|16|-|TRBV20-1
TGCAGTGCTAGGGCCAGCCTAGCGGGAGGGGCAGTTATGCAGTATTTT
CSARASLAGGAVMQYF
>-|TRBJ2-2|15|-|TRBV20-1
TGCAATGCTAGCACCACAGGGCGGGACACCGGGGAGCTGTTTTTT
CNASTTGRDTGELFF
>-|TRBJ2-5|14|-|TRBV6-2/TRBV6-3
TGTGCCAACAGTTACGGCTCAGGGGGGGGGACCCAGTACTTC
CANSYGSGGGTQYF
>TRBD1|TRBJ1-2|13|few|TRBV10-3
TGTGCCATCAATTCCGGGACAGGGGGTGGCTACACCTTC
CAINSGTGGGYTF
>-|TRBJ2-1|18|few|TRBV6-2/TRBV6-3
TGTGCCAGCAGTTACCTGCTCGGTCAAGGGCAGGGAATAGATGAGCAGTTCTTC
CASSYLLGQGQGIDEQFF
>TRBD1|TRBJ2-3|12|-|TRBV6-5
TGTGTCACGGGACAGGGCAGAGATACGCAGTATTTT
CVTGQGRDTQYF
>-|TRBJ1-1|16|-|TRBV11-2
TGTGCCAGCAGCTTAAATTTGGGGTTTGGGGAGGCTGAAGCTTTCTTT
CASSLNLGFGEAEAFF
>TRBD2|TRBJ2-1|13|-|TRBV12-3/TRBV12-4
TGTGCCAACCTTGGGGGGGGATCCTTCGAGCAGTTCTTC
CANLGGGSFEQFF
>-|TRBJ2-1|17|-|TRBV11-3
TGTGCCAGCAGCTTAGGGTTGACTAGTGGAAGCCACGATGAGCAGTTCTTC
CASSLGLTSGSHDEQFF
>TRBD2|TRBJ2-6|18|-|TRBV12-3/TRBV12-4
TGTGTCTGCAGTTCCAGTAGACTAGCAGGAGGTGGGGCCAACGTCCTGACTTTC
CVCSSSRLAGGGANVLTF
>TRBD1|TRBJ2-5|17|-|TRBV7-2
TGCGCCAGCAGCTTAGGATGGCCGGGACAGAGGCAAGAGACCCAGTACTTC
CASSLGWPGQRQETQYF
>-|TRBJ1-6|15|-|TRBV6-5
TGTGACAGCAGCCTTACAGGGATTCCGGATTCACTCCTCCACTTT
CDSSLTGIPDSLLHF
>-|TRBJ2-5|13|-|TRBV6-1
TGTGCCAGCACCCATTTCACTGGAGAGACCCAATACTTC
CASTHFTGETQYF
>TRBD2|TRBJ2-3|16|-|TRBV11-2
TGTGCCAGCAGCTCCCTAGCGGGAGGGAAAGTGGATACGCAGTATTTT
CASSSLAGGKVDTQYF
>-|TRBJ2-2|13|-|TRBV28
TGTGCCAGCAGTTTTACGGTCACCGGGGAGCTGTTTTTT
CASSFTVTGELFF